This T cell receptor beta chain comes out of a study of identical twins. General study points: The conclusions drew on cross-sectional statistical analysis instead of tracking the same donors.

TCRdb reprocessed the 5' RACE reads via MiXCR and lists one record per CDR3 protein. The sample yields roughly 1,500,000 distinct CDR3 sequences, under 35% seen once. The CDR3 runs 15 residues. In germline, CDR1 is MNHEY, CDR2 SVGAGI. Trimming at V came to 6 bases and at J to 6 bases, leaving 13 bases not matched to a gene. This clonotype occurred a few times. Its antigen is still unknown. V is TRBV6-5 and J is TRBJ1-2; 7 bases agree with TRBD1. The sample was cord blood. The sequence was collected from a newborn girl in good health. DNA for the CDR3: TGTGCCAGCAGCACCCCAAGACAGGGAGGGAATGGCTACACCTTC. Protein sequence: CASSTPRQGGNGYTF.